The entry that follows covers one T cell receptor (beta chain) sequence. The antigen is not known. The source of the sample is a study of Ad26.COV2.S vaccination and SARS-CoV-2 variants. Whole-study findings and limits: Substantial post-vaccination breadth of spike-specific CD8+ and CD4+ T cell responses was reported. Participants in the vaccine arm had higher spike-specific TCR breadth; placebo recipients had lower.

CDR1 is MGHDK, CDR2 SYGVNS, per germline. V dropped 2 bases and J dropped 8 bases, with 7 bases sitting between them. The CDR3 is made up of 12 amino acids. Described treatment: 15 to 20 received Ad26.COV2.S at low or high dose, single or two shots; about 5 received placebo; per-sample allocation not given. Sampling was done on day 63 after the first vaccine or placebo injection. Sequenced by immunoSEQ multiplex PCR; TCRdb stores in-frame clones only, minus some. The sample lists more than 250,000 clones; about 90% were seen once. This sequence was found in a person aged 18-65 years who received the Ad26.COV2.S COVID-19 vaccine or a placebo. The starting material was peripheral blood, obtained in a trial of Ad26.COV2.S vaccine versus placebo. The chain combines TRBV25-1 with TRBJ2-4; the D gene is possibly TRBD2 (6 bases). The CDR3 DNA reads as TGTGCCAGCAGTGAACGGGACTACATTCAGTACTTC. Its protein product is CASSERDYIQYF.